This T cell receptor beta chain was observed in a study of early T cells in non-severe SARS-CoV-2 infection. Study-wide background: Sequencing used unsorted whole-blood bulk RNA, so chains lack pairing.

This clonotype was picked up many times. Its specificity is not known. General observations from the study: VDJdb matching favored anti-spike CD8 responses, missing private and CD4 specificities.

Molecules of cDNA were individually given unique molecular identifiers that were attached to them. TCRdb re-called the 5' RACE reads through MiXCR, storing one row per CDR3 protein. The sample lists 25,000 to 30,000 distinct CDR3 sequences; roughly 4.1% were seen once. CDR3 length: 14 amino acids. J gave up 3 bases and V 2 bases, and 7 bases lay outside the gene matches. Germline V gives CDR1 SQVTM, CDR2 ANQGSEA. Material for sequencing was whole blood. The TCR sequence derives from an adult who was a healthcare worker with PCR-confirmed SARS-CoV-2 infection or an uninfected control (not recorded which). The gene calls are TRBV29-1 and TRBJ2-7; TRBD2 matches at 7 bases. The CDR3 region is CSVELGGGDYEQYF. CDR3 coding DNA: TGCAGCGTTGAACTCGGCGGGGGAGACTACGAGCAGTACTTC.